These T cell receptor beta chains were read from a single sample in a study of blood T cell repertoires in COVID-19. TCRdb keeps only in-frame clones here, not all; method: immunoSEQ multiplex PCR. The sample consists of 140,000 to 150,000 clones, over 70% of them appearing once. The sample consisted of peripheral blood. The receptors derive from a human donor in a cohort sampled during active COVID-19. The CDR3 runs from the conserved cysteine through the conserved F or W.

v_call	cdr3_aa
TRBV2	CASSPQGGPYEQYF
TRBV5-1	CASSDAGNTEAFF
TRBV7-8	CASSFQGGKGETQYF
TRBV25-1	CAVASYLENSPLHF
TRBV5-6	CASSGNRGNTEAFF
TRBV18	CASSPRTGGSDTQYF
TRBV11-2	CASSLVSGSSYEQYF
TRBV9	CASSGGQKETQYF
TRBV4-3	CASSQDTANTGELFF
TRBV10-3	CATRTGTGYEQYF
TRBV7-2	CASSLVAGYNGGYTF
TRBV28	CASSLVGRQPQHF
TRBV7-6	CASSVFSGGRTEAFF
TRBV7-2	CASSPQGGGEKLFF
TRBV7-7	CASSSQENTEAFF
TRBV12-3/TRBV12-4	CASTSGTDESYTF
TRBV7-6	CASSLRAGVVEQFF
TRBV9	CASSAGTGALREKLFF
TRBV7-9	CASSRSTSGTDNEQFF
TRBV27	CASKETGKETQYF
TRBV21-1	CASSSRTRSNEQFF
TRBV2	CASTKEGHSTGELFF
TRBV7-2	CASSSGLPDTQYF
TRBV19	CASSHSLPGQGASRNQPQHF
TRBV29-1	CSVEDTTYEQYF
TRBV6-4	CASRLAGYTGELFF
TRBV11-2	CASSLGQGNGYTF
TRBV2	CARSQNGYEQYF
TRBV7-8	CASSVPQAANTGELFF
TRBV7-3	CASSPGLPGGEQFF
TRBV6-6	CASSYSTQDYEKLFF
TRBV2	CASSPPEDYEQFF
TRBV3-1/TRBV3-2	CASNYRGPVTGELFF
TRBV7-9	CASSPGQGVPNEQFF
TRBV13	CASNLQNRVNTGELFF
TRBV5-1	CASSIDSSYEQYF
TRBV5-3	CARSLQLLNTEAFF
TRBV4-3	CASSRDRGRDTEAFF
TRBV7-2	CASSPEVGSGKETQYF
TRBV11-1	CASSVDRGRETQYF